What follows is one T cell receptor (beta chain) and its context. Its antigen is unknown. The data belong to a study of beta chain features in type 1 diabetes. Study-wide results and limits: A possible short-template PCR bias applies equally to patients and controls. Shorter TCRB CDR3s, moderately but significantly so, were found in Type 1 diabetes patients in all four CD4+ subsets. The analysis here could not establish whether HLA type shapes TCRB rearrangement.

Isolated RNA was reverse transcribed in full, so expressed TCRB transcripts were sequenced. Measured with immunoSEQ multiplex PCR; TCRdb has only the in-frame clones, and not every one. The table has 600,000 or so clones, roughly 12% seen once. Looked up from germline, CDR1 is SEHNR and CDR2 is FQNEAQ (reference sequence). Trimming took off 6 bases at V and 9 bases at J, with 14 bases between the two ends. This CDR3 contains 12 residues. The TCR originated in a man aged 30 to 39 with type 1 diabetes. This rearrangement joins TRBV7-9 to TRBJ2-5, with a possible D match to TRBD2 (5 bases). The sequenced sample was naive CD4+ T cells from blood. CDR3 loop: CASSRDQRAQYF. CDR3 in DNA: TGTGCCAGCAGTCGGGATCAACGGGCCCAGTACTTC.